Below, 5 T cell receptor beta chains from the same sample are listed, as sequenced in a study of regulatory T cells in long-lasting Graves disease. The time point here: newly diagnosed GD, antithyroid drugs for less than 3 months. The TCR library was made from RNA extracted from PBMCs. Both iRepertoire HTBI primers and Arm-PCR of CDR3 regions were used to build the TCR beta libraries. In TCRdb, the multiplex PCR reads were re-called with MiXCR into one record per CDR3 protein. This repertoire shows about 240,000 distinct CDR3 sequences, around 20% found once; its top ten account for 14%. The source was peripheral blood mononuclear cells (PBMCs), collected at new diagnosis, from a patient treated with antithyroid drugs. The receptors here all came from a female donor with Graves disease.

The CDR3 protein is CASSFGGADEQFF. Written as DNA, the CDR3 is TGTGCCAGCAGCTTTGGGGGGGCCGATGAGCAGTTCTTC. The chain combines TRBV7-2 with TRBJ2-1, with TRBD2 as a possible D gene (7 bases). Germline V gene sequence: CDR1 SGHTA, CDR2 FQGNSA. The CDR3 extends over 13 amino acids. Trimming removed 3 bases at V and 8 bases at J, with 11 bases between.

The rearrangement joins TRBV7-2 to TRBJ2-3; D unclear. Looked up from germline, CDR1 is SGHTA and CDR2 is FQGNSA. The CDR3 runs to 11 residues. V was shortened by 4 bases and J by 10 bases, with 9 bases between the two germline ends. The CDR3 region is CASSYGRPQYF. The CDR3 nucleotides are TGTGCCAGCAGCTACGGAAGGCCGCAGTATTTT.

This clonotype was seen many times. The V call is TRBV7-9, the J call TRBJ1-1; no clear D. Germline CDR1 and CDR2: SEHNR and FQNEAQ (reference sequence). V dropped 5 bases and J dropped 3 bases, with 13 bases sitting between them. The CDR3 length is 14 residues. The CDR3 DNA is TGTGCCAGCAGCCCCCTCCTCCAGTACACTGAAGCTTTCTTT. This encodes CASSPLLQYTEAFF.

This clonotype has ten or more counts. This rearrangement joins TRBV6-1 to TRBJ2-7; 7 nucleotides align to TRBD2. The CDR3 runs to 14 residues. Germline V lookup: CDR1 MNHNS, CDR2 SASEGT. With V trimmed by 7 bases and J by 9 bases, 15 bases remained unmatched. This CDR3 reads CASTSGGRPSGQYF. CDR3 bases: TGTGCCAGCACTTCGGGAGGACGCCCTAGTGGGCAGTACTTC.

The V and J genes are TRBV5-1 and TRBJ2-5; D tentatively fits TRBD1 or TRBD2 (6 bases each). CDR3 length: 15 amino acids. Germline V lookup: CDR1 SGHRS, CDR2 YFSETQ. The germline V and J ends were trimmed by 3 bases and 2 bases, with 14 bases remaining between them. The CDR3 loop reads CASSSTRGGQETQYF. In DNA form, the CDR3 reads TGCGCCAGCAGCTCCACTAGAGGGGGGCAAGAGACCCAGTACTTC. The full variable domain, with the rest looked up from reference TRBV5-1 and TRBJ2-5, is KAGVTQTPRYLIKTRGQQVTLSCSPISGHRSVSWYQQTPGQGLQFLFEYFSETQRNKGNFPGRFSGRQFSNSRSEMNVSTLELGDSALYLCASSSTRGGQETQYFGPGTRLLVL.